The rows below give T cell receptor beta chains drawn from one sample of a study of shared clonotypes between healthy human individuals. Measured with immunoSEQ multiplex PCR; TCRdb has only the in-frame clones, and not every one. The sample holds about 510,000 clones; 75% to 80% are singletons and the top ten take around 12%. The material sequenced was PBMCs. All receptors come from a woman in her thirties or forties in good health. Some clones in this sample may be carry-over from other donors' samples. CDR3s include the opening cysteine and the closing phenylalanine or tryptophan. A D gene is named only where the DNA matches it firmly. Rows may omit the clone size; those that give it use once, few, many or a size class.

v_call	d_call	j_call	clone_size	cdr3_length	cdr3_aa	cdr3_nt
TRBV11-2	TRBD2	TRBJ2-2	-	14	CASSPSGRVGELFF	TGTGCCAGCAGCCCTAGCGGGAGGGTTGGGGAGCTGTTTTTT
TRBV4-2	-	TRBJ1-1	many	16	CASSQDWGTVDAEAFF	TGTGCCAGCAGCCAAGATTGGGGGACGGTGGACGCTGAAGCTTTCTTT
TRBV27	TRBD1	TRBJ2-1	-	14	CASRTSGTDNEQFF	TGTGCCAGCAGAACTTCCGGGACAGACAATGAGCAGTTCTTC
TRBV30	-	TRBJ2-2	-	12	CAWNGRTGELFF	TGTGCCTGGAATGGGAGGACCGGGGAGCTGTTTTTT
TRBV2	-	TRBJ2-5	few	14	CASRPGLAQETQYF	TGTGCCAGCAGGCCCGGGCTAGCCCAAGAGACCCAGTACTTC
TRBV10-2	-	TRBJ1-5	-	14	CASSGWGENQPQHF	TGCGCCAGCAGTGGCTGGGGAGAAAATCAGCCCCAGCATTTT
TRBV7-8	TRBD2	TRBJ2-7	few	15	CASSDPLSWGGEQYF	TGTGCCAGCAGCGACCCTCTTTCCTGGGGGGGCGAGCAGTACTTC
TRBV11-2	-	TRBJ2-1	-	13	CASSLDPRGDPFF	TGTGCCAGCAGCTTAGACCCCAGGGGAGACCCGTTCTTC
TRBV19	-	TRBJ2-2	-	14	CASSRGGNTGELFF	TGTGCCAGTTCCCGGGGTGGGAACACCGGGGAGCTGTTTTTT
TRBV29-1	-	TRBJ2-3	few	14	CSVEVGGVTDTQYF	TGCAGCGTTGAAGTGGGAGGTGTGACAGATACGCAGTATTTT
TRBV6-5	-	TRBJ1-1	-	14	CASSYRTGNTEAFF	TGTGCCAGCAGTTACAGGACGGGGAACACTGAAGCTTTCTTT
TRBV27	TRBD2	TRBJ2-5	-	16	CASSLSIAGALETQYF	TGTGCCAGCAGTTTATCGATAGCGGGAGCCTTGGAGACCCAGTACTTC
TRBV2	-	TRBJ1-1	-	13	CASSEFWGLEAFF	TGTGCCAGCAGTGAATTCTGGGGGTTAGAAGCTTTCTTT
TRBV4-3	TRBD2	TRBJ2-3	-	17	CASSQGSEREKTDTQYF	TGCGCCAGCAGCCAAGGGAGTGAGCGGGAGAAGACAGATACGCAGTATTTT
TRBV5-1	-	TRBJ2-3	-	12	CASSLLDDTQYF	TGCGCCAGCAGCTTGTTAGATGATACGCAGTATTTT
TRBV2	-	TRBJ2-5	-	13	CASNLDRQETQYF	TGTGCCAGCAACCTCGACAGGCAAGAGACCCAGTACTTC
TRBV29-1	-	TRBJ2-6	few	17	CSVEDTGQDSGANVLTF	TGCAGCGTTGAAGATACGGGACAAGACTCTGGGGCCAACGTCCTGACTTTC
TRBV9	-	TRBJ2-2	-	15	CASSERTAITGELFF	TGTGCCAGCAGCGAGCGGACCGCGATCACCGGGGAGCTGTTTTTT
TRBV29-1	-	TRBJ2-5	many	16	CSVGGGAGHLQETQYF	TGCAGCGTTGGGGGGGGCGCAGGACATCTCCAAGAGACCCAGTACTTC
TRBV5-1	-	TRBJ2-1	-	12	CASSSQAAEQFF	TGCGCCAGCAGCTCACAAGCGGCTGAGCAGTTCTTC
TRBV5-6	-	TRBJ2-7	once	14	CASSFGTVNYEQYF	TGTGCCAGCAGCTTTGGGACGGTGAACTACGAGCAGTACTTC
TRBV9	TRBD2	TRBJ2-1	-	14	CASSASGRHNEQFF	TGTGCCAGCAGCGCTAGCGGGAGACACAATGAGCAGTTCTTC
TRBV9	TRBD2	TRBJ2-1	few	15	CASSHSGSGNNEQFF	TGTGCCAGCAGCCACAGCGGGAGTGGCAACAATGAGCAGTTCTTC
TRBV5-4	TRBD2	TRBJ2-7	-	16	CASSPGRTSANYEQYF	TGTGCCAGCAGCCCGGGACGGACTAGCGCCAACTACGAGCAGTACTTC
TRBV7-9	-	TRBJ1-1	-	15	CASSPDGTSNTEAFF	TGTGCCAGCAGCCCGGACGGGACATCGAACACTGAGGCTTTCTTT
TRBV30	-	TRBJ2-2	-	16	CAWSTGLFSNTGELFF	TGTGCCTGGAGTACCGGACTTTTCTCGAACACCGGGGAGCTGTTTTTT
TRBV11-3	TRBD1	TRBJ2-7	-	14	CASSLGQGNLEQYF	TGTGCCAGCAGCCTTGGACAGGGTAACCTCGAGCAGTACTTC
TRBV27	TRBD2	TRBJ2-7	-	15	CASRRLAGTTYEQYF	TGTGCCAGCAGGAGACTAGCGGGGACAACCTACGAGCAGTACTTC
TRBV2	-	TRBJ1-1	-	17	CASSAHLRDIVGPEAFF	TGTGCCAGCAGTGCCCACTTACGGGACATAGTCGGCCCTGAAGCTTTCTTT
TRBV7-9	-	TRBJ1-1	-	15	CASSIGITRNTEAFF	TGTGCCAGCAGCATAGGGATCACGAGAAACACTGAAGCTTTCTTT
TRBV6-1	TRBD2	TRBJ2-1	-	15	CASSEGSSGRNEQFF	TGTGCCAGCAGTGAAGGGTCTAGCGGGAGGAATGAGCAGTTCTTC
TRBV6-4	-	TRBJ2-3	-	13	CASSESSTDTQYF	TGTGCCAGCAGTGAGTCATCCACAGATACGCAGTATTTT
TRBV29-1	TRBD2	TRBJ2-1	-	17	CSAEPQAGGSPRNEQFF	TGCAGCGCCGAACCTCAAGCGGGAGGATCCCCTCGCAATGAGCAGTTCTTC
TRBV18	TRBD2	TRBJ2-3	-	17	CASSPWTSGLGTDTQYF	TGTGCCAGCTCACCGTGGACTAGCGGGCTGGGCACAGATACGCAGTATTTT
TRBV4-1	-	TRBJ2-6	once	16	CASSQGRDPGANVLTF	TGCGCCAGCAGCCAAGGTAGGGATCCCGGGGCCAACGTCCTGACTTTC
TRBV5-5	TRBD1	TRBJ2-1	once	16	CASSSYLGQGANEQFF	TGTGCCAGCAGCTCTTACTTGGGACAGGGCGCCAATGAGCAGTTCTTC
TRBV7-8	TRBD2	TRBJ2-1	-	17	CASSLTASGRVGYEQFF	TGTGCCAGCAGCTTAACGGCGAGCGGGAGGGTGGGGTATGAGCAGTTCTTC
TRBV19	-	TRBJ2-6	-	16	CASSIGVVPGANVLTF	TGTGCCAGTAGTATAGGGGTAGTACCTGGGGCCAACGTCCTGACTTTC
TRBV28	TRBD1	TRBJ1-2	-	16	CASSGDRGLASYGYTF	TGTGCCAGCAGTGGGGACAGGGGTCTTGCCTCGTATGGCTACACCTTC
TRBV7-2	-	TRBJ2-3	-	15	CASSLGFSEADTQYF	TGTGCCAGCAGCTTAGGATTCTCGGAAGCAGATACGCAGTATTTT
TRBV5-4	TRBD1	TRBJ2-6	once	16	CASTTAGGTGANVLTF	TGTGCCAGCACCACCGCAGGGGGCACCGGGGCCAACGTCCTGACTTTC
TRBV10-3	-	TRBJ2-7	-	15	CAISEGLAEPYEQYF	TGTGCCATCAGTGAGGGGTTAGCGGAACCCTACGAGCAGTACTTC
TRBV7-2	-	TRBJ2-3	-	15	CASSLAATYTDTQYF	TGTGCCAGCAGCTTAGCTGCTACTTACACAGATACGCAGTATTTT
TRBV27	-	TRBJ1-5	once	14	CASSLFGYHQPQHF	TGTGCCAGCAGTTTATTCGGGTATCATCAGCCCCAGCATTTT
TRBV7-8	TRBD2	TRBJ2-2	-	16	CASSSRAGGGTGELFF	TGTGCCAGCAGCTCTCGAGCGGGAGGGGGTACCGGGGAGCTGTTTTTT
TRBV18	-	TRBJ1-3	-	14	CASSPGTDGNTIYF	TGTGCCAGCTCACCAGGGACGGACGGAAACACCATATATTTT
TRBV28	-	TRBJ2-3	-	17	CASSLRSFAHSTDTQYF	TGTGCCAGCAGTTTAAGGAGTTTCGCACATAGCACAGATACGCAGTATTTT
TRBV9	TRBD1	TRBJ1-1	-	15	CASSVAGQGHTEAFF	TGTGCCAGCAGCGTAGCGGGACAGGGTCACACTGAAGCTTTCTTT
TRBV12-5	-	TRBJ1-1	-	12	CASGLGGTEAFF	TGTGCTAGTGGTTTGGGGGGGACTGAAGCTTTCTTT
TRBV5-6	-	TRBJ1-2	-	12	CASSLAGRGYTF	TGTGCCAGCAGCTTGGCCGGACGTGGCTACACCTTC